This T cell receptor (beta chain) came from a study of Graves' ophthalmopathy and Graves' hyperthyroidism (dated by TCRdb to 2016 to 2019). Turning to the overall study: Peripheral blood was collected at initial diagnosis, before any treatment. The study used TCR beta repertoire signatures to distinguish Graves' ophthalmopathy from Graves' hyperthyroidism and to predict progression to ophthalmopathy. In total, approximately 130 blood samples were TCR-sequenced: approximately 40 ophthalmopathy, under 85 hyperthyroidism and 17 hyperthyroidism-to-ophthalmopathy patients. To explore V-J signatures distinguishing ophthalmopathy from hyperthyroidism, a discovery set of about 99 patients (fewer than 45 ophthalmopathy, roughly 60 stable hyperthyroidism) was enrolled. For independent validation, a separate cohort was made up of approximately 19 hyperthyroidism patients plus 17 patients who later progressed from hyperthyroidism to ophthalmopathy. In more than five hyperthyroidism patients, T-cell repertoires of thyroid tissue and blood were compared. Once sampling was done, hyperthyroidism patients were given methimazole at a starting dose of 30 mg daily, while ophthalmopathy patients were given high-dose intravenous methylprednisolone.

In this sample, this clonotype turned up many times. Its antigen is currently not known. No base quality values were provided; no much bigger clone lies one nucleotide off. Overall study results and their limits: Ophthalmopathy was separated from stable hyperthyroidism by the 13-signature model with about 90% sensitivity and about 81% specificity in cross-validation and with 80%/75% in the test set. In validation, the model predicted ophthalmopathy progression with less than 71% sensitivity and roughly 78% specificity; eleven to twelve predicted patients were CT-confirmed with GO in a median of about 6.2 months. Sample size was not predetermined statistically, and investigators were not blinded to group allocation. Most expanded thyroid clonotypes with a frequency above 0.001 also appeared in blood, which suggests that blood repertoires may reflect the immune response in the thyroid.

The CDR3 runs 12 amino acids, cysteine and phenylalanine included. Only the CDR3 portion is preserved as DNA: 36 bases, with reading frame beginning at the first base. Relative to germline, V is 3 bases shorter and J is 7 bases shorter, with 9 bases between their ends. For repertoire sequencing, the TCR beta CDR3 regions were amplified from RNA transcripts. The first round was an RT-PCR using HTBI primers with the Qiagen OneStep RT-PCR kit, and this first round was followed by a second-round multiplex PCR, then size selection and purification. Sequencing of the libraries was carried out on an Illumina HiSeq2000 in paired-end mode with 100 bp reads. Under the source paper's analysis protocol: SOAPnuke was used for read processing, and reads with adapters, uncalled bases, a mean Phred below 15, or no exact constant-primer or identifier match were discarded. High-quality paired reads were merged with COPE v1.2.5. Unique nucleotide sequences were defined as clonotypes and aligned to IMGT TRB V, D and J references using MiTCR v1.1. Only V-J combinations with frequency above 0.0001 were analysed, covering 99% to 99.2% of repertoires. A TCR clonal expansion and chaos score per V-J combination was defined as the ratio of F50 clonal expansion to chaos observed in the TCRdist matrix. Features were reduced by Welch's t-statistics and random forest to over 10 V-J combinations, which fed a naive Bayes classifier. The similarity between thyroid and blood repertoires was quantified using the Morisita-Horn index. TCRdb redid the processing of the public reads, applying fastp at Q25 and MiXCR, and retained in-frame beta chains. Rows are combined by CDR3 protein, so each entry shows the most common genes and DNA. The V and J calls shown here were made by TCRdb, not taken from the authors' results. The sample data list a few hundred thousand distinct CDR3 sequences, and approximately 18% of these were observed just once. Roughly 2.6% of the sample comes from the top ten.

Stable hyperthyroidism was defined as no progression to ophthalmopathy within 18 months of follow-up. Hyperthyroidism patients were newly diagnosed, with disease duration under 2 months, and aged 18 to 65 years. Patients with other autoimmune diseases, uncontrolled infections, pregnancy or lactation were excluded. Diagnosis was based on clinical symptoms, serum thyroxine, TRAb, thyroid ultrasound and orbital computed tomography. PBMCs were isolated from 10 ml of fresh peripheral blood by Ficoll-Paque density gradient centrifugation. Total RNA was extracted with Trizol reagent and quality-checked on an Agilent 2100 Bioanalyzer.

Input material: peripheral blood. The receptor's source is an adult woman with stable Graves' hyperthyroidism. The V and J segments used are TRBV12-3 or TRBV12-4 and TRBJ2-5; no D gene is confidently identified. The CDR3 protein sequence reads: CASSFADGTQYF. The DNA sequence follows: TGTGCCAGCAGTTTCGCGGATGGGACCCAGTACTTC.